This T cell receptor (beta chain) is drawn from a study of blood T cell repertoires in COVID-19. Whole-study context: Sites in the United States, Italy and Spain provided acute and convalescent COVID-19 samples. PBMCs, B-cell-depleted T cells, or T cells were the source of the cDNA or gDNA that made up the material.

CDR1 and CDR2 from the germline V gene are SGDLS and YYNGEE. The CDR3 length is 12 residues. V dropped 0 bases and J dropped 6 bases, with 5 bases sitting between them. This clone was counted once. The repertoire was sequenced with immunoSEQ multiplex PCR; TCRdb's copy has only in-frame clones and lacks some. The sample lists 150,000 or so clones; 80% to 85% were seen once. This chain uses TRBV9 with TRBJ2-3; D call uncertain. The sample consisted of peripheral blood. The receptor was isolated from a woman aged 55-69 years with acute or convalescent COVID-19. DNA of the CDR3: TGTGCCAGCAGCGTAGGAGAGGATACGCAGTATTTT. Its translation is CASSVGEDTQYF.